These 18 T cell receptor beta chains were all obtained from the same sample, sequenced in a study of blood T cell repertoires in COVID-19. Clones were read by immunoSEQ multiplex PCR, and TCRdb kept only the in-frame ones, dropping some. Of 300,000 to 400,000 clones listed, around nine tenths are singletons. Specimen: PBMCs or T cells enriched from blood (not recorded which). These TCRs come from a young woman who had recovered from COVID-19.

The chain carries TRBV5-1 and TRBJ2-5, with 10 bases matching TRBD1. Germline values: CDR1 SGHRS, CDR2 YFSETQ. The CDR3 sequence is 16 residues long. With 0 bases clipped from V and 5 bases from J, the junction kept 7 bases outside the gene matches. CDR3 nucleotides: TGCGCCAGCAGCTTGGATAGACAGGGGGCCGGGGAGACCCAGTACTTC. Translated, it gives CASSLDRQGAGETQYF.

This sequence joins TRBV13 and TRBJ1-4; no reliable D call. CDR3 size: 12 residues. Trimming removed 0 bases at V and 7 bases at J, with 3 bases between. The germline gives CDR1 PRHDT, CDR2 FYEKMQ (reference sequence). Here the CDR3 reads CASSLGSEKLFF. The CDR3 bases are TGTGCCAGCAGCTTAGGGAGTGAAAAACTGTTTTTT.

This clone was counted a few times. The CDR3 coding sequence is TGTGCCAGCAGCTTAGGGACTAGCACAGATACGCAGTATTTT. It is translated as CASSLGTSTDTQYF. The V and J genes are TRBV7-3 and TRBJ2-3, with D perhaps TRBD2 (6 bases). The germline V gene encodes CDR1 SGHTA and CDR2 FQGTGA. With 2 bases removed from V and 0 bases from J, the gap between germline ends came to 6 bases. The CDR3 loop spans 14 amino acids.

The CDR3 region has the DNA TGTGCCAGCAGTGAAAGGGGGGGCGGAAACACCATATATTTT. Translated, it gives CASSERGGGNTIYF. This sequence joins TRBV2 and TRBJ1-3, with D possibly TRBD1 on 6 matching bases. Germline V lookup: CDR1 SNHLY, CDR2 FYNNEI. The V end lost 2 bases, the J end lost 4 bases, and 9 bases lay between the germline ends. The CDR3 has 14 residues.

The CDR3: CASSLDGAGGQFF. CDR3 nucleotides: TGTGCCAGCAGCTTAGATGGGGCGGGGGGCCAGTTCTTC. The chain uses TRBV7-8 and TRBJ2-1, with 8 bases lining up with TRBD2. Germline V gene sequence: CDR1 SGHVS, CDR2 FQNEAQ. The CDR3 is 13 residues long. Losses at the gene ends were 1 base for V and 13 bases for J; bases not matched to a gene: 6.

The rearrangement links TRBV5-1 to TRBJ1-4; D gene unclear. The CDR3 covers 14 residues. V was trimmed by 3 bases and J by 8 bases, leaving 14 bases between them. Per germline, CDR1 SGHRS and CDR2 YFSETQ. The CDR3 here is CASSSGVAGEKLFF. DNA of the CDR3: TGCGCCAGCAGCTCCGGTGTGGCCGGGGAAAAACTGTTTTTT.

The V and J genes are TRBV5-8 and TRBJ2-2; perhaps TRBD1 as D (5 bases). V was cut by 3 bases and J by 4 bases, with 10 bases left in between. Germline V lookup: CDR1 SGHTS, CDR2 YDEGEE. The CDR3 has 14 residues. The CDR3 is CASSSGRGTGELFF. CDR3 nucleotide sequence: TGTGCCAGCAGCTCGGGTAGGGGCACCGGGGAGCTGTTTTTT.

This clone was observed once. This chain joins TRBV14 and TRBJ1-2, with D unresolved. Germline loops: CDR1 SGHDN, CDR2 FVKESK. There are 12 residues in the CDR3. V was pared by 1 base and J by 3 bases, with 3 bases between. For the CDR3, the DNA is TGTGCCAGCAGCCAAGGGCACTATGGCTACACCTTC. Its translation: CASSQGHYGYTF.

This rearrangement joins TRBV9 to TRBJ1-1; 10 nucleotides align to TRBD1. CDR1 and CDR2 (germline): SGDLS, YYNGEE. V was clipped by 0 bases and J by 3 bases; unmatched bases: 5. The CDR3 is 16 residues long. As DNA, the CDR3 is TGTGCCAGCAGCGTAGATGGACAGGGGGTGGACACTGAAGCTTTCTTT. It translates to CASSVDGQGVDTEAFF.

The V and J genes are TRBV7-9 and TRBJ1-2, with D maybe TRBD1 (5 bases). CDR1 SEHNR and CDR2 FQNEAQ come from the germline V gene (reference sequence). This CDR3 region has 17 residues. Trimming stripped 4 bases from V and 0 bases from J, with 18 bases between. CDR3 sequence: CASSSPGRSRPNYGYTF. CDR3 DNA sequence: TGTGCCAGCAGCTCGCCAGGGCGCTCAAGGCCTAACTATGGCTACACCTTC.

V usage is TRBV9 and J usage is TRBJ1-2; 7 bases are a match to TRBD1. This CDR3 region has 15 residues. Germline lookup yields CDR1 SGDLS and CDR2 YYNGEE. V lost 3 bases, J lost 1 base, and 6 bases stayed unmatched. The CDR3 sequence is CASSDWTGFNYGYTF. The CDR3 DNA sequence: TGTGCCAGCAGCGATTGGACAGGTTTTAACTATGGCTACACCTTC. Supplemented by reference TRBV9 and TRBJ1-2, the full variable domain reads DSGVTQTPKHLITATGQRVTLRCSPRSGDLSVYWYQQSLDQGLQFLIQYYNGEERAKGNILERFSAQQFPDLHSELNLSSLELGDSALYFCASSDWTGFNYGYTFGSGTRLTVV.

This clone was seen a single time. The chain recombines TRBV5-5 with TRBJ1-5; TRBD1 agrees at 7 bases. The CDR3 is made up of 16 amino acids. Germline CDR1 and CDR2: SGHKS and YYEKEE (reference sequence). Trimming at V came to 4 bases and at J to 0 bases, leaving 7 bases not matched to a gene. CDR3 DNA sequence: TGTGCCAGCAGCCTCGGGGGACAGATTAGCAATCAGCCCCAGCATTTT. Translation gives CASSLGGQISNQPQHF.

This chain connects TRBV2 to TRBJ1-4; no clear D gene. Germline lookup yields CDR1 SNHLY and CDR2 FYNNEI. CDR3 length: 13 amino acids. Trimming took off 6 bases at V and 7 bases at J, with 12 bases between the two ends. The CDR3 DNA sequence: TGTGCCAGCAGGGTAGCGGGTGGTGAAAAACTGTTTTTT. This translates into CASRVAGGEKLFF.

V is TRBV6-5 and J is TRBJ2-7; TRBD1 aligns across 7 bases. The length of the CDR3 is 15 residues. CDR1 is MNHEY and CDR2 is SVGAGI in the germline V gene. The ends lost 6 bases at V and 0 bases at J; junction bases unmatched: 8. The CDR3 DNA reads TGTGCCAGCAGGGGGACCGGGACAGTCTCCTACGAGCAGTACTTC. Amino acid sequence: CASRGTGTVSYEQYF.

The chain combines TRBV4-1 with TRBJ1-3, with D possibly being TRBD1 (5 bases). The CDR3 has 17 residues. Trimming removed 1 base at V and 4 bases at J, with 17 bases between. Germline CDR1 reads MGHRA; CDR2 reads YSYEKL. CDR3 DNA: TGCGCCAGCAGCCAAGGAAGTGGAGGGGTACGGGGAAACACCATATATTTT. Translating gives CASSQGSGGVRGNTIYF.

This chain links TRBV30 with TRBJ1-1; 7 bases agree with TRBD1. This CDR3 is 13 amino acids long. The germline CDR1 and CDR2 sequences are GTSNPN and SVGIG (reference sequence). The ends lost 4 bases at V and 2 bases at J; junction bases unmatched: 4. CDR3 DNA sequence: TGTGCCTGGACCCGAGGGGGCAACACTGAAGCTTTCTTT. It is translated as CAWTRGGNTEAFF.

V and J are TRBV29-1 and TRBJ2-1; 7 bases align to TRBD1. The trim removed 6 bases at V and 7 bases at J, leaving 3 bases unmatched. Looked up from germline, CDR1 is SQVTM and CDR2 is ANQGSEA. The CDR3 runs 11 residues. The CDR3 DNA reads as TGCAGCGTCCAACAGGGGAATGAGCAGTTCTTC. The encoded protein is CSVQQGNEQFF.

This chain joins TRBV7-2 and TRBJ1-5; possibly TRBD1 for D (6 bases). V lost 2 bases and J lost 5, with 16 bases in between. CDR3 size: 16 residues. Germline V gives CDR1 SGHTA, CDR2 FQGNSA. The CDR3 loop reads CASSLHLGRQDQPQHF. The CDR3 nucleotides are TGTGCCAGCAGCTTACACTTGGGTAGACAGGATCAGCCCCAGCATTTT. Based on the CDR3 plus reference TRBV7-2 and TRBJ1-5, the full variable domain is GAGVSQSPSNKVTEKGKDVELRCDPISGHTALYWYRQSLGQGLEFLIYFQGNSAPDKSGLPSDRFSAERTGGSVSTLTIQRTQQEDSAVYLCASSLHLGRQDQPQHFGDGTRLSIL.